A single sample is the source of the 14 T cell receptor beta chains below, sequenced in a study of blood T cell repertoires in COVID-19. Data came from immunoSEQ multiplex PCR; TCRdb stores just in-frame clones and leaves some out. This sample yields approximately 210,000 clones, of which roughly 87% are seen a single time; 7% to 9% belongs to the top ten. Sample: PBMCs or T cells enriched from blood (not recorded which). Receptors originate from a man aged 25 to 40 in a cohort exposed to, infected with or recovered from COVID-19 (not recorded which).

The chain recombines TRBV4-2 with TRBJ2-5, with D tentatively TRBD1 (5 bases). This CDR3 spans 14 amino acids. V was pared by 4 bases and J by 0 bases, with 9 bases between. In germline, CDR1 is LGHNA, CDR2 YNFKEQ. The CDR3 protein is CASSPTENQETQYF. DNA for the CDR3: TGTGCCAGCAGCCCGACAGAAAACCAAGAGACCCAGTACTTC.

In DNA, the CDR3 is TGTGCCAGCAGCTCCGAGGGTGCCTACGAGCAGTACTTC. It yields the protein CASSSEGAYEQYF. The genes are TRBV7-9 and TRBJ2-7; TRBD2 might be the D (5 bases). V shed 4 bases and J shed 2 bases, with 9 bases lying between them. The germline gives CDR1 SEHNR, CDR2 FQNEAQ (reference sequence). The length of the CDR3 is 13 residues.

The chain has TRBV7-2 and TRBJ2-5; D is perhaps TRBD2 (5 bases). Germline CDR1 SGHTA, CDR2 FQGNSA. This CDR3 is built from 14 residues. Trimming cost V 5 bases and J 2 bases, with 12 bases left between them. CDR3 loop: CASSPNRGQETQYF. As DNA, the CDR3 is TGTGCCAGCAGCCCTAACCGGGGTCAAGAGACCCAGTACTTC.

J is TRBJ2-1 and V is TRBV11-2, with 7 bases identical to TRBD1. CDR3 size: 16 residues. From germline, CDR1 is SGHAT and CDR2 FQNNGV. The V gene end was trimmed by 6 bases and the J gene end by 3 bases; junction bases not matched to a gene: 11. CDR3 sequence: CASSKLQGRNYNEQFF. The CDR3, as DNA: TGTGCCAGCAGTAAACTACAGGGGCGGAACTACAATGAGCAGTTCTTC. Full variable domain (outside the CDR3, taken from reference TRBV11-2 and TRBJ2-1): EAGVAQSPRYKIIEKRQSVAFWCNPISGHATLYWYQQILGQGPKLLIQFQNNGVVDDSQLPKDRFSAERLKGVDSTLKIQPAKLEDSAVYLCASSKLQGRNYNEQFFGPGTRLTVL.

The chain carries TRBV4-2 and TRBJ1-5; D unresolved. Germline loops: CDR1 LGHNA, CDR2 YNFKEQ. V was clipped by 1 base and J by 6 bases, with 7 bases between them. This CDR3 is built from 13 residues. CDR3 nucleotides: TGTGCCAGCAGCCAAGGACTCGGTCAGCCCCAGCATTTT. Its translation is CASSQGLGQPQHF.

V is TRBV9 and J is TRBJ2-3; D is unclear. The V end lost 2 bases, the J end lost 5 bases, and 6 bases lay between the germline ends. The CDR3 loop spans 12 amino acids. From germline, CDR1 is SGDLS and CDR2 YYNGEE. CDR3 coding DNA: TGTGCCAGCAGCGTTCTCGGAGATACGCAGTATTTT. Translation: CASSVLGDTQYF.

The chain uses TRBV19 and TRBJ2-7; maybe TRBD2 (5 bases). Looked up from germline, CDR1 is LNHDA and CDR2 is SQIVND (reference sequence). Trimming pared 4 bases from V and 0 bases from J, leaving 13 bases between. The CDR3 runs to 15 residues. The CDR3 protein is CASSTSGLPSYEQYF. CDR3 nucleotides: TGTGCCAGTAGTACCTCCGGACTGCCCTCCTACGAGCAGTACTTC.

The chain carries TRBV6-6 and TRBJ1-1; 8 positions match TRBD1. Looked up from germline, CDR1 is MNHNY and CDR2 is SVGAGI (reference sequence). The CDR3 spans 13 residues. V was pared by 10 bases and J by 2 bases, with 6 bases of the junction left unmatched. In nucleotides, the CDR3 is TGTGCCACCGGAGGACAGGGTAACACTGAAGCTTTCTTT. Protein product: CATGGQGNTEAFF.

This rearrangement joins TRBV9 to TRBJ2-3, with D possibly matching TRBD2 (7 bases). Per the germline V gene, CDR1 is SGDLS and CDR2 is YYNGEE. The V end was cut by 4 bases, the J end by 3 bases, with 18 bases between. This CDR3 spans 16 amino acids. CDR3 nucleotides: TGTGCCAGCAGCCTTGGGGGCGGGAGTGGTACAGATACGCAGTATTTT. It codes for CASSLGGGSGTDTQYF.

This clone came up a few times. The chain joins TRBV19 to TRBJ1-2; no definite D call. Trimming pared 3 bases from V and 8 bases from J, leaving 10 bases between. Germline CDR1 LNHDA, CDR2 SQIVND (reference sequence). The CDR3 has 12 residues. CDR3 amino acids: CASSIGVRGYTF. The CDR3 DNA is TGTGCCAGTAGTATTGGTGTGAGGGGCTACACCTTC.

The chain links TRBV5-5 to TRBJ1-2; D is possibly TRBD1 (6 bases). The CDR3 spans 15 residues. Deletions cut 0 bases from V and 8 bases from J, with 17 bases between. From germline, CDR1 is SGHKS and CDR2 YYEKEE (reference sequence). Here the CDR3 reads CASSLGTDLKLGYTF. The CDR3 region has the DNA TGTGCCAGCAGCTTGGGGACAGACCTGAAATTGGGCTACACCTTC.

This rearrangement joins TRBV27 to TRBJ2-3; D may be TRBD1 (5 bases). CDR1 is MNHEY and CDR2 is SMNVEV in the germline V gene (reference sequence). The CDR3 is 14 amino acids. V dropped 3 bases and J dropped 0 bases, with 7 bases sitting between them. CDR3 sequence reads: CASSFRASTDTQYF. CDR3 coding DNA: TGTGCCAGCAGTTTCAGGGCCAGCACAGATACGCAGTATTTT.

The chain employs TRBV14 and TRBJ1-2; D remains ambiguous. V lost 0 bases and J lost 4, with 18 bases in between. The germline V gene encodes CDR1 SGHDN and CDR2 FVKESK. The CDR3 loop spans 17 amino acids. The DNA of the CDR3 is TGTGCCAGCAGCCAAGAGGCGGTGGGGAGGGTTGTCTATGGCTACACCTTC. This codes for CASSQEAVGRVVYGYTF.

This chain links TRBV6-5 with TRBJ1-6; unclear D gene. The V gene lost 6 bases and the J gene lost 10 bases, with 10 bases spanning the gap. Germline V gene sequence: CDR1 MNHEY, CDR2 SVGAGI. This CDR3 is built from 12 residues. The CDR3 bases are TGTGCCAGCAGCCTAGGAGGGTCACCCCTCCACTTT. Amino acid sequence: CASSLGGSPLHF.